The 25 T cell receptor beta chains given below trace back to one sample, sequenced in a study of shared clonotypes between healthy human individuals. TCRdb keeps only in-frame clones here, not all; method: immunoSEQ multiplex PCR. Of approximately 470,000 clones in the sample, 65% to 85% were seen once. Sequences were obtained from PBMCs. Every receptor here comes from a woman aged 40 to 50 in good health. Some clones in this sample may be carry-over from other donors' samples.

Points on this clone: A read error likely explains this, since a far larger clone differs by one base. In the same sample, other DNA sequences code for this CDR3. The V and J genes are TRBV4-2 and TRBJ1-2; D not certain. CDR3 size: 14 residues. CDR1 and CDR2 (germline): LGHNA, YNFKEQ. Trimming removed 0 bases at V and 3 bases at J, with 8 bases between. CDR3 nucleotide sequence: TGTGCCAGCAGCCAAGAAGGTGCCCACTATGGCTACACCTTC. Protein sequence: CASSQEGAHYGYTF.

The chain recombines TRBV18 with TRBJ2-2; TRBD2 matches 7 bases. V lost 3 bases to trimming and J lost 1 base; unmatched junction nucleotides: 5. Germline CDR1 and CDR2: KGHSH and LQKENI. The length of the CDR3 is 16 residues. The CDR3 DNA sequence: TGTGCCAGCTCACCGGCACTAGCGTTGAACACCGGGGAGCTGTTTTTT. It codes for CASSPALALNTGELFF.

The chain employs TRBV5-1 and TRBJ2-2; 8 nucleotides align to TRBD1. The ends lost 4 bases at V and 3 bases at J; junction bases unmatched: 8. The germline gives CDR1 SGHRS, CDR2 YFSETQ. CDR3 size: 16 residues. CDR3 nucleotide sequence: TGCGCCAGCAGCGCCTGGACAGGGTTTGACACCGGGGAGCTGTTTTTT. Amino acid sequence: CASSAWTGFDTGELFF.

The chain combines TRBV19 with TRBJ1-5; D call uncertain. CDR1 is LNHDA and CDR2 is SQIVND in the germline V gene (reference sequence). The CDR3 is 14 residues long. The germline V and J ends were trimmed by 7 bases and 2 bases, with 12 bases remaining between them. The CDR3 nucleotides are TGTGCCAGTACGTCCCCGCGCGGCAATCAGCCCCAGCATTTT. Protein product: CASTSPRGNQPQHF.

The rearrangement joins TRBV10-2 to TRBJ2-2, with D possibly TRBD2 on 6 matching bases. V shed 5 bases and J shed 2 bases, with 9 bases lying between them. Looked up from germline, CDR1 is WSHSY and CDR2 is SAAADI. There are 14 residues in the CDR3. As DNA, the CDR3 is TGCGCCAGCAGTTTCGGGACTAACACCGGGGAGCTGTTTTTT. Protein product: CASSFGTNTGELFF.

In the case of this clone: The same CDR3 can be traced to other DNA sequences in this sample. The chain is built from TRBV2 and TRBJ2-7, with 9 bases matching TRBD2. Germline CDR1 reads SNHLY; CDR2 reads FYNNEI. Trimming cost V 11 bases and J 2 bases; bases outside gene matches: 1. The CDR3 contains 11 residues. CDR3 sequence: CAGGGAYEQYF. CDR3 DNA sequence: TGTGCCGGCGGGGGGGCCTACGAGCAGTACTTC.

The V and J genes are TRBV15 and TRBJ2-7; D tentatively reads TRBD1 or TRBD2 (5 bases each). The CDR3 covers 12 residues. The V gene lost 7 bases and the J gene lost 7 bases, with 14 bases spanning the gap. Germline V gives CDR1 LNHNV, CDR2 YYDKDF (reference sequence). CDR3 loop: CATKGPAREQYF. CDR3 DNA: TGTGCCACCAAGGGACCGGCGAGAGAGCAGTACTTC.

Concerning this clone: One base away lies a much larger clone, so this may be a sequencing read error. The V gene is TRBV9, the J gene TRBJ2-7; D gene uncertain. The CDR3 extends over 14 amino acids. The germline V gene encodes CDR1 SGDLS and CDR2 YYNGEE. V gave up 0 bases and J gave up 1 base, with 8 bases separating them. The CDR3 DNA is TGTGCCAGCAGCGTAGCGGACGGGTCCTACGAGCAGTACTTC. It yields the protein CASSVADGSYEQYF.

Comments on this clone: A read error is likely here: a far larger clone is one base away. The V and J genes are TRBV10-3 and TRBJ1-3; no definite D call. CDR1 is ENHRY, CDR2 SYGVKD, per germline. The CDR3 has 14 residues. Trimming cost V 2 bases and J 1 base, with 6 bases left between them. CDR3 DNA sequence: TGTGCCATCAGTGAGGAAGGGTCTGGAAACACCATATATTTT. Translated, it gives CAISEEGSGNTIYF.

This clone was detected only a few times. It may be a read error: a sequence one base away is much more abundant. This chain links TRBV5-5 with TRBJ1-4; the match to TRBD1 covers 7 bases. The V segment lost 4 bases and the J segment 7 bases; nucleotides outside the gene matches: 10. Germline lookup yields CDR1 SGHKS and CDR2 YYEKEE (reference sequence). This CDR3 has 15 amino acids. The chain's CDR3 is CASSSPGTVGEKLFF. The CDR3 DNA reads as TGTGCCAGCAGCAGTCCCGGGACAGTGGGTGAAAAACTGTTTTTT.

The chain recombines TRBV28 with TRBJ2-7, with D hard to call. The CDR3 runs 13 residues. Trimming took 3 bases from V and 2 from J, leaving 8 bases between them. The germline gives CDR1 MDHEN, CDR2 SYDVKM. This CDR3 is CASSLMAAYEQYF. CDR3 DNA: TGTGCCAGCAGTTTGATGGCCGCCTACGAGCAGTACTTC.

In regard to this clone: A far larger clone is a single base away, which makes a read error likely. Other DNA sequences in this specimen translate into the identical CDR3. The rearrangement links TRBV28 to TRBJ2-2; D is uncertain. The CDR3 has 14 amino acids. The germline V gene has CDR1 MDHEN and CDR2 SYDVKM. The CDR3 nucleotides are TGTGCCAGCAGTTTAACCAGGAACACAGGGGAGCTGTTTTTT. It codes for CASSLTRNTGELFF. The full variable domain, its missing parts supplied by reference TRBV28 and TRBJ2-2, is DVKVTQSSRYLVKRTGEKVFLECVQDMDHENMFWYRQDPGLGLRLIYFSYDVKMKEKGDIPEGYSVSREKKERFSLILESASTNQTSMYLCASSLTRNTGELFFGEGSRLTVL.

The chain joins TRBV28 to TRBJ2-7, with a weak D call TRBD2 (5 bases). Germline-derived CDR1 and CDR2 are MDHEN and SYDVKM. CDR3 size: 15 residues. Trimming removed 4 bases from V and 3 bases from J, with 16 bases in between. Here the CDR3 DNA reads TGTGCCAGCAGTTCCCTACTAGTGGGGAACTACGAGCAGTACTTC. Amino acid sequence: CASSSLLVGNYEQYF.

The rearrangement links TRBV7-7 to TRBJ2-7; TRBD1 is a possible D gene (6 bases). Germline CDR1 SSHAT, CDR2 FNYEAQ (reference sequence). The CDR3 has 14 amino acids. Trimming took 1 base from V and 5 from J, leaving 12 bases between them. CDR3 loop: CASSLGAGDHEQYF. CDR3 coding DNA: TGTGCCAGCAGCTTAGGGGCAGGGGACCACGAGCAGTACTTC.

In this sample, this clone turned up once. The rearrangement links TRBV6-6 to TRBJ1-3; D ambiguous. Germline V gene data show CDR1 as MNHNY and CDR2 as SVGAGI (reference sequence). The CDR3 spans 13 residues. Trimming shortened V by 6 bases and J by 0 bases, and 6 bases separated the two germline ends. CDR3 protein: CASSQSSGNTIYF. The CDR3 bases are TGTGCCAGCAGCCAGAGCTCTGGAAACACCATATATTTT.

This sequence joins TRBV9 and TRBJ2-5; D is perhaps TRBD2 (6 bases). The length of the CDR3 is 14 residues. CDR1 SGDLS and CDR2 YYNGEE come from the germline V gene. V was trimmed by 3 bases and J by 1 base, leaving 10 bases between them. CDR3 residues: CASSARDFQETQYF. The CDR3 nucleotides are TGTGCCAGCAGCGCCCGGGACTTCCAAGAGACCCAGTACTTC.

This clone was counted a single time. A far bigger clonotype differs at one base, so this is likely a read error. V usage is TRBV5-1 and J usage is TRBJ2-5, with D unresolved. From germline, CDR1 is SGHRS and CDR2 YFSETQ. This CDR3 region has 14 residues. Here the CDR3 reads CASSFLSNQEIQYF. CDR3 coding DNA: TGCGCCAGCAGCTTTCTTTCCAACCAAGAGATCCAGTACTTC.

This sequence joins TRBV5-1 and TRBJ2-1; unclear D gene. V was clipped by 0 bases and J by 6 bases, with 4 bases between them. Per the germline V gene, CDR1 is SGHRS and CDR2 is YFSETQ. This CDR3 region has 12 residues. The CDR3 bases are TGCGCCAGCAGCTTGGACAGCAATGAGCAGTTCTTC. It specifies CASSLDSNEQFF.

The chain carries TRBV7-3 and TRBJ1-2, with D unclear. Trimming took 4 bases from V and 1 from J, leaving 13 bases between them. The CDR3 covers 15 residues. In germline, CDR1 is SGHTA, CDR2 FQGTGA. This CDR3 reads CASSWASGFNYGYTF. The CDR3 nucleotides are TGTGCCAGCAGCTGGGCATCGGGCTTTAACTATGGCTACACCTTC.

Points on this clone: A far larger clone is one nucleotide away, so this likely arose from a read error. The CDR3 DNA reads as TGTGCTAGCAGCCACCTCTGGGTCTTC. Translating it yields CASSHLWVF. The rearrangement joins TRBV7-7 to TRBJ2-7; D uncertain. Germline CDR1 and CDR2: SSHAT and FNYEAQ (reference sequence). There are 9 residues in the CDR3.

The chain recombines TRBV5-4 with TRBJ2-5; TRBD2 might be the D (5 bases). Germline V gives CDR1 SGHNT, CDR2 YYREEE (reference sequence). The length of the CDR3 is 14 residues. V was shortened by 0 bases and J by 5 bases, with 11 bases between the two germline ends. In DNA form, the CDR3 reads TGTGCCAGCAGCTTGGATCTAGCTACGGAGACCCAGTACTTC. This codes for CASSLDLATETQYF.

This clone turned up a few times. It differs at one base from a far larger clone, so likely a read error. The chain recombines TRBV30 with TRBJ2-5; D gene uncertain. V lost 2 bases, J lost 2 bases, and 15 bases lay in between. The CDR3 spans 15 residues. Germline V gene data show CDR1 as GTSNPN and CDR2 as SVGIG (reference sequence). The CDR3 DNA follows: TGTGCCTGGAGTCCCGGGCTGGGATTGCAAGAGACCCAGTACTTC. Its protein is CAWSPGLGLQETQYF.

In the case of this clone: A far larger clone lies a single base away; this is likely a read error. DNA of the CDR3: TGTGCCAGCAGCCAAGTCGGGGCGGGAGCTTCGGGCACCGAGGAGCTGTTTTTT. It translates to CASSQVGAGASGTEELFF. This rearrangement joins TRBV4-2 to TRBJ2-2, with TRBD2 matching 7 bases. Germline loops: CDR1 LGHNA, CDR2 YNFKEQ. The CDR3 extends over 18 amino acids.

CDR3 protein: CAISESQGTQPQHF. The CDR3 DNA sequence: TGTGCCATCAGTGAGTCGCAGGGGACTCAGCCCCAGCATTTT. The chain links TRBV10-3 to TRBJ1-5, with D possibly being TRBD1 (6 bases). V lost 0 bases to trimming and J lost 6 bases, with 9 bases between them. The CDR3 extends over 14 amino acids. The V gene's germline CDR1 is ENHRY and CDR2 SYGVKD.

The chain carries TRBV9 and TRBJ2-7, with TRBD1 as a possible D gene (6 bases). The CDR3 loop spans 14 amino acids. Germline V gene data show CDR1 as SGDLS and CDR2 as YYNGEE. Trimming removed 4 bases at V and 3 bases at J, with 14 bases between. The chain's CDR3 is CASSNRDMGYEQYF. In nucleotides, the CDR3 is TGTGCCAGCAGCAACCGGGACATGGGCTACGAGCAGTACTTC.